This TCR beta chain comes out of a study of T cell changes during pregnancy in multiple sclerosis. Sequencing used immunoSEQ multiplex PCR; TCRdb keeps in-frame clones, though not all of them. This sample has around 42,000 clones, with 91% found just once. Germline V gives CDR1 MDHEN, CDR2 SYDVKM. V gave up 7 bases and J gave up 8 bases, with 17 bases separating them. CDR3 size: 13 residues. The sequencing used CD4+ T cells from peripheral blood mononuclear cells, collected before pregnancy. The clonotype comes from a female donor with multiple sclerosis, enrolled in a pregnancy study. The chain employs TRBV28 and TRBJ1-2, with D tentatively TRBD1 (5 bases). CDR3 DNA: TGTGCCAGCACCTCTTACCCTGGGGGGGGCTACACCTTC. Translation gives CASTSYPGGGYTF.